The rows below give T cell receptor beta chains drawn from one sample of a study of shared clonotypes between healthy human individuals. Data came from immunoSEQ multiplex PCR; TCRdb stores just in-frame clones and leaves some out. Of around 2,000,000 clones in the sample, roughly 94% were seen once. Sample: naive CD8+ T cells sorted from blood. Receptors originate from a man in his late teens or twenties in good health. Each CDR3 is given with its conserved first and last residue. D genes are given only for firm matches. Not all rows give a size; the values are once, few, many and, for expanded clones, a class.

J | D | size | V | length | CDR3 | DNA
TRBJ2-7 | NA | NA | TRBV10-3 | 13 | CAISEYGFSEQYF | TGTGCCATCAGTGAGTATGGCTTTTCCGAGCAGTACTTC
TRBJ2-2 | NA | NA | TRBV11-2 | 15 | CASSFPLASTGELFF | TGTGCCAGCAGCTTTCCTTTAGCTAGCACCGGGGAGCTGTTTTTT
TRBJ2-1 | NA | NA | TRBV7-8 | 14 | CASIPPGAYNEQFF | TGTGCCAGCATCCCTCCGGGGGCCTACAATGAGCAGTTCTTC
TRBJ2-3 | NA | NA | TRBV6-5 | 14 | CASSYLRSTDTQYF | TGTGCCAGCAGTTACCTCCGGAGCACAGATACGCAGTATTTT
TRBJ2-1 | NA | NA | TRBV6-1 | 15 | CAIHSGDSHYNEQFF | TGTGCCATACATTCCGGGGACTCCCACTACAATGAGCAGTTCTTC
TRBJ2-7 | TRBD1 | NA | TRBV7-9 | 19 | CASSSELGAGQGKAYEQYF | TGTGCCAGCAGCTCCGAATTAGGGGCAGGACAGGGAAAGGCCTACGAGCAGTACTTC
TRBJ1-5 | TRBD1 | NA | TRBV27 | 14 | CASSLYRGDQPQHF | TGTGCCAGCAGTTTATACAGGGGGGATCAGCCCCAGCATTTT
TRBJ2-7 | NA | once | TRBV4-1 | 13 | CASSQGQNYEQYF | TGCGCCAGCAGCCAAGGACAGAACTACGAGCAGTACTTC
TRBJ2-1 | TRBD2 | once | TRBV4-1 | 14 | CASSQVGGGNEQFF | TGCGCCAGCAGCCAAGTAGGCGGGGGCAATGAGCAGTTCTTC
TRBJ2-7 | TRBD1 | NA | TRBV4-1 | 16 | CASSQVTDREFYEQYF | TGCGCCAGCAGCCAAGTAACCGACAGGGAGTTCTACGAGCAGTACTTC
TRBJ1-4 | NA | NA | TRBV7-9 | 14 | CASSRTATNEKLFF | TGTGCCAGCAGCAGGACAGCAACTAATGAAAAACTGTTTTTT
TRBJ1-1 | TRBD1 | NA | TRBV18 | 15 | CASSPLGQGYTEAFF | TGTGCCAGCTCACCCTTAGGACAGGGATACACTGAAGCTTTCTTT
TRBJ2-7 | NA | NA | TRBV27 | 15 | CASSSSRTASYEQYF | TGTGCCAGCAGTTCCTCAAGGACAGCGTCCTACGAGCAGTACTTC
TRBJ1-4 | TRBD1 | NA | TRBV6-5 | 14 | CARRQGATNEKLFF | TGTGCCAGGCGACAGGGTGCAACTAATGAAAAACTGTTTTTT
TRBJ1-3 | NA | NA | TRBV7-9 | 14 | CASSLDGRGNTIYF | TGTGCCAGCAGCTTAGATGGCCGGGGGAACACCATATATTTT
TRBJ2-7 | NA | NA | TRBV9 | 15 | CASSVGGLSSYEQYF | TGTGCCAGCAGCGTAGGGGGGTTAAGCTCCTACGAGCAGTACTTC
TRBJ2-5 | NA | once | TRBV28 | 14 | CASSSKGFQETQYF | TGTGCCAGCAGCTCTAAGGGGTTCCAAGAGACCCAGTACTTC
TRBJ1-1 | TRBD1 | NA | TRBV5-6 | 14 | CASSFGQGGTEAFF | TGTGCCAGCAGCTTTGGACAGGGTGGCACTGAAGCTTTCTTT
TRBJ1-1 | NA | NA | TRBV6-5 | 13 | CASSYTGSTEAFF | TGTGCCAGCAGTTACACAGGGAGCACTGAAGCTTTCTTT
TRBJ1-1 | NA | NA | TRBV10-3 | 15 | CAISGTGGERVQAFF | TGTGCCATCAGTGGCACCGGGGGGGAGAGGGTTCAGGCTTTCTTT
TRBJ2-1 | NA | NA | TRBV5-4 | 14 | CASSDPRSYNEQFF | TGTGCCAGCAGCGACCCCCGCTCCTACAATGAGCAGTTCTTC
TRBJ2-7 | NA | NA | TRBV9 | 15 | CASSVGAGSTYEQYF | TGTGCCAGCAGCGTAGGTGCAGGGAGCACCTACGAGCAGTACTTC
TRBJ1-1 | NA | NA | TRBV5-1 | 15 | CASSLVVLANTEAFF | TGCGCCAGCAGCTTAGTGGTGCTGGCGAACACTGAAGCTTTCTTT
TRBJ1-2 | TRBD1 | NA | TRBV5-1 | 14 | CASSLTGVDYGYTF | TGCGCCAGCAGCTTGACAGGGGTCGACTATGGCTACACCTTC
TRBJ2-1 | TRBD2 | NA | TRBV7-8 | 18 | CASSFGLAGGPGVNEQFF | TGTGCCAGCAGCTTTGGACTAGCGGGGGGCCCTGGGGTTAATGAGCAGTTCTTC
TRBJ2-3 | NA | NA | TRBV13 | 14 | CASGVQLTPDTQYF | TGTGCCAGCGGCGTCCAGCTGACCCCAGATACGCAGTATTTT
TRBJ1-1 | NA | NA | TRBV6-1 | 12 | CASSAGYTEAFF | TGTGCCAGCAGTGCCGGGTACACTGAAGCTTTCTTT